This T cell receptor (beta chain) emerged from a study of shared clonotypes between healthy human individuals. CD4+ cells were split into CD45RA+ naive and CD45RA-negative memory subsets. Concerning this clone: What it binds is unknown.

Between the trimmed V and J ends, which lost 5 bases and 6 bases, there was a span of 13 bases. The CDR3 is 14 amino acids. Germline V CDR1 and CDR2: SGHTA, FQGTGA. Overall study findings and caveats: Donors were few, which limited the genetic and exposure-history diversity represented.

Measured with immunoSEQ multiplex PCR; TCRdb has only the in-frame clones, and not every one. The top ten clones hold about 1.4% of a sample with 950,000 to 1,100,000 clones, roughly 80% of them seen once. The chain is built from TRBV7-3 and TRBJ2-2; D perhaps matches TRBD1 (6 bases). Sequencing used memory CD4+ T cells sorted from blood. Stated subset: CD45RA-negative fraction. This clonotype originated in a man younger than 35 in good health. CDR3: CASSLQGPSGELFF. As DNA, the CDR3 is TGTGCCAGCAGCCTACAGGGTCCCTCCGGGGAGCTGTTTTTT.